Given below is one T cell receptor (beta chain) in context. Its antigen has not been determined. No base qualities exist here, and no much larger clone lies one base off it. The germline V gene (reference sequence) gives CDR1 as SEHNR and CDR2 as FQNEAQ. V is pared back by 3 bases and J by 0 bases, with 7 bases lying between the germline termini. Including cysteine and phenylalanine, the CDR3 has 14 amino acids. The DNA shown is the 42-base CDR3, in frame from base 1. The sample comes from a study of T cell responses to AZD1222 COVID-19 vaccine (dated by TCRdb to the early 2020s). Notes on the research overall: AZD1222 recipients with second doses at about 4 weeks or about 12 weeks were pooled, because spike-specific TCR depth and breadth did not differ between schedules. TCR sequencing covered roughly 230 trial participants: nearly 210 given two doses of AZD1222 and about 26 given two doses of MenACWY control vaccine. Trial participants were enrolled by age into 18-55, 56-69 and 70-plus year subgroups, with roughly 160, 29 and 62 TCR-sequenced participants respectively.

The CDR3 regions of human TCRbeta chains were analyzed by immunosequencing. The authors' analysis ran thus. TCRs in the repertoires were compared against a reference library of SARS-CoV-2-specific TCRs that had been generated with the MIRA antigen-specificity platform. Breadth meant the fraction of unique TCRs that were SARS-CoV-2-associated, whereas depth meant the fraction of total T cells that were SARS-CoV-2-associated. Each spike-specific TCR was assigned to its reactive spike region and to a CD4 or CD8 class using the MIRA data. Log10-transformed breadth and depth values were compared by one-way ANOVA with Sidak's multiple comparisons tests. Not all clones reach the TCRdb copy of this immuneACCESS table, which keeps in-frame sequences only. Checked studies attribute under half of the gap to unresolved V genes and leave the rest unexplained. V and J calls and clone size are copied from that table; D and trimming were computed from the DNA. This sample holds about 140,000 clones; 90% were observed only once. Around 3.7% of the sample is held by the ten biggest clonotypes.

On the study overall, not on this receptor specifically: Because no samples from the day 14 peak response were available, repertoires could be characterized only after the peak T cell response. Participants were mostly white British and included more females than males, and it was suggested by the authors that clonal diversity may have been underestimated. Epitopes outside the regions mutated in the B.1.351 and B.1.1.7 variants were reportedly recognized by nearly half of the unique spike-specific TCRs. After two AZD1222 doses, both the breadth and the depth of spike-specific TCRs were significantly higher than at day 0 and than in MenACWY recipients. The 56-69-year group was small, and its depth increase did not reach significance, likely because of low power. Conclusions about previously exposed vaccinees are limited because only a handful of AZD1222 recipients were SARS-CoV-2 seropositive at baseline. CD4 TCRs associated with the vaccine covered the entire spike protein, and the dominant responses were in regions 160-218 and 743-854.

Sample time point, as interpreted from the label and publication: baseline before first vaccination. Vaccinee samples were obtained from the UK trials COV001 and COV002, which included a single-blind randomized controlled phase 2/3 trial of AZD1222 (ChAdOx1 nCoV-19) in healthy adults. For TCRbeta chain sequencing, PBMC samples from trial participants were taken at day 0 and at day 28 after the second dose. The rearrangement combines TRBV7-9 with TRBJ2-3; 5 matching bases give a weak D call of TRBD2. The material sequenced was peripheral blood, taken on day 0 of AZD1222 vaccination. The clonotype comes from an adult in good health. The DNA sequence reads TGTGCCAGCAGCTTGAGGGAAAGCACAGATACGCAGTATTTT. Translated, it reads CASSLRESTDTQYF.